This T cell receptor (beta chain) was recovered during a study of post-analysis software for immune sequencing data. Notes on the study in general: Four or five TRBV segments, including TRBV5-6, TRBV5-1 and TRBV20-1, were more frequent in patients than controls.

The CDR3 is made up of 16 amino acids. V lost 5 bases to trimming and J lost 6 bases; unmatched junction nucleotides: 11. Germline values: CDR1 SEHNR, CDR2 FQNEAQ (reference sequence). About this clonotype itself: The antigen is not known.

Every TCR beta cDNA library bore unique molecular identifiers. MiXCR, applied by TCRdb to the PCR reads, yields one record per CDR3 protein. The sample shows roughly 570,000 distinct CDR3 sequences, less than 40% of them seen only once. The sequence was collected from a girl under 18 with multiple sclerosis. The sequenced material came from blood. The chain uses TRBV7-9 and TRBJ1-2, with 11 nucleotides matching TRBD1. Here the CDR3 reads CASSLWDRGSEDGYTF. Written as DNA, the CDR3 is TGTGCCAGCAGCCTGTGGGACAGGGGGTCAGAGGATGGCTACACCTTC.